What follows are 29 T cell receptor beta chains derived from one specimen sequenced in a study of blood T cells in healthy people across ages. PCR was performed a second time for roughly 6 to 12 cycles using a sample-barcoded 5' primer and a J-beta primer mix. TCRdb fed the 5' RACE reads into MiXCR, producing one record per CDR3 protein. The table lists 700,000 to 850,000 distinct CDR3 sequences, under 40% of them singletons. Sequencing was performed on blood. The receptors shown here come from a man aged 18 to 29 in good health.

As concerns this clonotype: A much larger clone differs by one base, so this may be a read error. The genes are TRBV10-3 and TRBJ1-2; 8 bases line up with TRBD1. CDR1 is ENHRY and CDR2 is SYGVKD in the germline V gene. After removal of 4 bases from V and 9 bases from J, the junction contained 10 bases not matched to a gene. CDR3 length: 14 amino acids. The CDR3 DNA reads TGTGCCATCAGTGTCGGCAGGGGGCTAGATAGCTACACCTTC. This codes for CAISVGRGLDSYTF.

This clonotype was counted between two and nine times. J is TRBJ2-1 and V is TRBV28, with D possibly TRBD1 on 5 matching bases. CDR1 MDHEN and CDR2 SYDVKM come from the germline V gene. Trimming pared 8 bases from V and 8 bases from J, leaving 22 bases between. This CDR3 region has 15 residues. CDR3 region: CASRNRAGKGDEQFF. CDR3 DNA sequence: TGTGCCAGCCGGAACCGGGCAGGGAAAGGCGATGAGCAGTTCTTC. Complete variable domain (other parts from reference TRBV28 and TRBJ2-1): DVKVTQSSRYLVKRTGEKVFLECVQDMDHENMFWYRQDPGLGLRLIYFSYDVKMKEKGDIPEGYSVSREKKERFSLILESASTNQTSMYLCASRNRAGKGDEQFFGPGTRLTVL.

This clonotype showed up many times. The chain couples TRBV6-2 or TRBV6-3 to TRBJ2-7; no firm D call. The CDR3 spans 10 residues. In germline, CDR1 is MNHEY, CDR2 SVGEGT. V lost 5 bases to trimming and J lost 4 bases, with 3 bases between them. CDR3 bases: TGTGCCAGCAGTGATTACGAGCAGTACTTC. Translating it yields CASSDYEQYF.

This clonotype was counted between two and nine times. The V gene is TRBV20-1, the J gene TRBJ2-7, with TRBD2 matching 11 bases. Germline trimming cut 2 bases from V and 3 bases from J; bases unmatched to any gene: 6. The CDR3 extends over 15 amino acids. Germline assignment: CDR1 DFQATT and CDR2 SNEGSKA (reference sequence). The CDR3 sequence is CSARQLAGDRYEQYF. The CDR3 DNA reads TGCAGTGCTAGACAACTAGCGGGGGATCGCTACGAGCAGTACTTC.

This clonotype was counted at least ten times. The chain has TRBV30 and TRBJ2-7, with D unclear. The V gene lost 2 bases and the J gene lost 3 bases, with 5 bases spanning the gap. This CDR3 is 11 amino acids long. Per germline, CDR1 GTSNPN and CDR2 SVGIG (reference sequence). CDR3 in DNA: TGTGCCTGGAGTCTCATCTACGAGCAGTACTTC. Translated: CAWSLIYEQYF.

This chain links TRBV9 with TRBJ2-3, with D maybe TRBD2 (6 bases). V lost 3 bases, J lost 10 bases, and 21 bases lay in between. Germline assignment: CDR1 SGDLS and CDR2 YYNGEE. CDR3 length: 15 amino acids. This chain's CDR3 is CASSAVGTPNSAQYF. DNA of the CDR3: TGTGCCAGCAGCGCCGTGGGGACTCCTAATAGCGCGCAGTATTTT.

The CDR3 region has the DNA TGTGCCAGCAGGCAAGACAACAATGAGCAGTTCTTC. Protein product: CASRQDNNEQFF. V and J are TRBV2 and TRBJ2-1; D unresolved. The CDR3 is 12 amino acids. Deletions cut 6 bases from V and 5 bases from J, with 8 bases between. In germline, CDR1 is SNHLY, CDR2 FYNNEI. Looking up the rest from reference TRBV2 and TRBJ2-1 gives the full variable domain: EPEVTQTPSHQVTQMGQEVILRCVPISNHLYFYWYRQILGQKVEFLVSFYNNEISEKSEIFDDQFSVERPDGSNFTLKIRSTKLEDSAMYFCASRQDNNEQFFGPGTRLTVL.

This clonotype turned up a few times. The chain couples TRBV4-1 to TRBJ1-5; 7 bases match TRBD1. V shed 3 bases, J shed 6 bases, and the junction held 5 bases outside the gene matches. The length of the CDR3 is 14 residues. The germline V gene has CDR1 MGHRA and CDR2 YSYEKL. The CDR3 DNA is TGCGCCAGCAGCCAGGAAGGGGGCATTCAGCCCCAGCATTTT. It is translated as CASSQEGGIQPQHF.

This clonotype was found a few times. This rearrangement joins TRBV24-1 to TRBJ1-2; 8 nucleotides align to TRBD1. V lost 5 bases and J lost 4; bases outside the gene matches: 8. The germline gives CDR1 KGHDR, CDR2 SFDVKD. The CDR3 contains 15 residues. The CDR3 region is CATSARTGSGYGYTF. Here the CDR3 DNA reads TGTGCCACCAGTGCCCGGACAGGGTCTGGCTATGGCTACACCTTC.

In regard to this clonotype: A junction boundary mismatches the germline segment, possibly from a read error. V gene TRBV6-2 or TRBV6-3 combines with J gene TRBJ1-1; 7 nucleotides align to TRBD1. The CDR3 totals 14 residues. Germline CDR1 and CDR2: MNHEY and SVGEGT. DNA of the CDR3: TGTGCCAGCAGTTTCGGACAGGTGAACACTGGAGCTTTCTTT. Translating it yields CASSFGQVNTGAFF.

This clonotype was observed at least ten times. V gene TRBV20-1 combines with J gene TRBJ1-2; maybe TRBD1 (6 bases). Trimming left V 6 bases short and J 4 bases short, with 21 bases between. This CDR3 is built from 15 residues. Germline V gene data show CDR1 as DFQATT and CDR2 as SNEGSKA (reference sequence). CDR3 loop: CSAQKGQYNLYGYTF. The CDR3 region has the DNA TGCAGTGCCCAAAAAGGACAGTATAACCTCTATGGCTACACCTTC.

This chain connects TRBV6-4 to TRBJ2-2; 9 nucleotides line up with TRBD1. The V segment lost 6 bases and the J segment 2 bases; nucleotides outside the gene matches: 4. The germline CDR1 and CDR2 sequences are MRHNA and SNTAGT. There are 15 residues in the CDR3. The CDR3 DNA reads as TGTGCCAGCAGGATTACAGGGGGCAACACCGGGGAGCTGTTTTTT. Its translation: CASRITGGNTGELFF.

This clonotype was detected a few times. The chain links TRBV7-3 to TRBJ2-5, with TRBD1 identical over 9 bases. Germline CDR1 SGHTA, CDR2 FQGTGA. CDR3 length: 17 amino acids. The trim removed 5 bases at V and 3 bases at J, leaving 13 bases unmatched. This CDR3 is CASSRRPNRDREETQYF. DNA of the CDR3: TGTGCCAGCAGCCGAAGACCCAACCGGGACAGGGAAGAGACCCAGTACTTC.

The chain recombines TRBV5-1 with TRBJ2-7, with D maybe TRBD2 (5 bases). V dropped 0 bases and J dropped 3 bases, with 16 bases sitting between them. Germline CDR1 is SGHRS and CDR2 is YFSETQ. There are 16 residues in the CDR3. CDR3: CASSLVGIPGDYEQYF. CDR3 nucleotide sequence: TGCGCCAGCAGCTTGGTAGGGATCCCCGGGGACTACGAGCAGTACTTC.

There are a few counts of this clonotype. The gene calls are TRBV15 and TRBJ2-3; weak D call: TRBD2 (6 bases). There are 14 residues in the CDR3. Looked up from germline, CDR1 is LNHNV and CDR2 is YYDKDF (reference sequence). V lost 1 base, J lost 8 bases, and 13 bases lay in between. CDR3 in amino acids: CATSRVDPEGTQYF. The DNA for the CDR3 is TGTGCCACCAGCAGAGTTGATCCGGAGGGTACGCAGTATTTT. The full variable domain, its missing parts supplied by reference TRBV15 and TRBJ2-3, is DAMVIQNPRYQVTQFGKPVTLSCSQTLNHNVMYWYQQKSSQAPKLLFHYYDKDFNNEADTPDNFQSRRPNTSFCFLDIRSPGLGDTAMYLCATSRVDPEGTQYFGPGTRLTVL.

This clonotype was seen ten or more times. The chain employs TRBV2 and TRBJ2-5; D gene ambiguous. The germline V gene has CDR1 SNHLY and CDR2 FYNNEI. The CDR3 is 15 amino acids. Trimming took 1 base from V and 4 from J, leaving 13 bases between them. The CDR3 region is CASSEGQILLETQYF. CDR3 in DNA: TGTGCCAGCAGTGAAGGGCAGATACTCTTAGAGACCCAGTACTTC.

This clonotype appeared a single time. The CDR3 spells CASWGDVTLSNTGELFF. The CDR3, as DNA: TGCGCCAGCTGGGGGGACGTAACATTATCAAACACCGGGGAGCTGTTTTTT. The chain is built from TRBV4-3 and TRBJ2-2; a possible D gene is TRBD2 (6 bases). There are 17 residues in the CDR3. Per germline, CDR1 LGHNA and CDR2 YSLEER. Trimming removed 8 bases from V and 2 bases from J, with 21 bases in between.

This clonotype was counted between two and nine times. Possible read error: a much larger clone is one base away. V gene TRBV20-1 combines with J gene TRBJ2-5; the D gene is possibly TRBD1 (6 bases). V dropped 1 base and J dropped 11 bases, with 23 bases sitting between them. The V gene's germline CDR1 is DFQATT and CDR2 SNEGSKA (reference sequence). The CDR3 contains 15 residues. CDR3 protein: CSARGAQGSGDEQYF. CDR3 nucleotide sequence: TGCAGTGCTAGAGGTGCCCAGGGATCAGGGGATGAGCAGTACTTC.

This sequence joins TRBV4-2 and TRBJ1-5; D is possibly TRBD1 (5 bases). Trimming removed 0 bases at V and 6 bases at J, with 12 bases between. The CDR3 is made up of 15 amino acids. The germline gives CDR1 LGHNA, CDR2 YNFKEQ. The CDR3 DNA reads TGTGCCAGCAGCCAAGATTTTGCAGACAGTCAGCCCCAGCATTTT. This gives the protein CASSQDFADSQPQHF.

The chain recombines TRBV6-5 with TRBJ2-7, with D maybe TRBD1 (5 bases). This CDR3 has 14 residues. Looked up from germline, CDR1 is MNHEY and CDR2 is SVGAGI. Trimming took off 3 bases at V and 1 base at J, with 10 bases between the two ends. CDR3 coding DNA: TGTGCCAGCAGTTATGATACAGGTTCCTACGAGCAGTACTTC. Translating it yields CASSYDTGSYEQYF.

The V call is TRBV28, the J call TRBJ1-5; perhaps TRBD1 as D (5 bases). The CDR3 loop spans 18 amino acids. Germline V lookup: CDR1 MDHEN, CDR2 SYDVKM. V was cut by 1 base and J by 0 bases, with 16 bases left in between. In DNA form, the CDR3 reads TGTGCCAGCAGTTTATTTACAGGAGTCTACCATAGCAATCAGCCCCAGCATTTT. Its translation: CASSLFTGVYHSNQPQHF.

Ten or more counts support this clonotype. V and J are TRBV3-1 and TRBJ1-2; 9 bases are a match to TRBD1. Germline V lookup: CDR1 LGHDT, CDR2 YNNKEL (reference sequence). V lost 3 bases to trimming and J lost 2 bases; unmatched junction nucleotides: 1. This CDR3 comprises 14 residues. Written as DNA, the CDR3 is TGTGCCAGCAGCCAGGGACAGGGAAACTATGGCTACACCTTC. It yields the protein CASSQGQGNYGYTF.

This clonotype was observed a handful of times. The CDR3 reads CASSQEGGAAFF. CDR3 DNA: TGCGCCAGCAGCCAAGAAGGAGGGGCAGCTTTCTTT. This chain joins TRBV4-3 and TRBJ1-1, with a weak D call TRBD1 (5 bases). V dropped 0 bases and J dropped 10 bases, with 9 bases sitting between them. Germline values: CDR1 LGHNA, CDR2 YSLEER. CDR3 size: 12 residues.

The gene calls are TRBV20-1 and TRBJ1-4; perhaps TRBD1 as D (6 bases). This CDR3 is built from 16 residues. The ends were cut back, 6 bases at V and 4 bases at J, with 21 bases in the middle. Germline V gives CDR1 DFQATT, CDR2 SNEGSKA (reference sequence). As DNA, the CDR3 is TGCAGTGCATCCAATTCGGGGAGGGGGAATAATGAAAAACTGTTTTTT. This codes for CSASNSGRGNNEKLFF.

Many counts were recorded for this clonotype. The CDR3 sequence is CASSFNGEKLFF. Here the CDR3 DNA reads TGTGCCAGCAGTTTTAACGGGGAAAAACTGTTTTTT. The V gene is TRBV12-3 or TRBV12-4, the J gene TRBJ1-4; the D is unclear. Trimming stripped 3 bases from V and 8 bases from J, with 7 bases between. CDR3 size: 12 residues.

J is TRBJ2-7 and V is TRBV20-1; D may be TRBD1 (6 bases). Per germline, CDR1 DFQATT and CDR2 SNEGSKA (reference sequence). The V gene lost 3 bases and the J gene lost 7 bases, with 31 bases spanning the gap. CDR3 length equals 18 residues. The CDR3 bases are TGCAGTGCTAGTCCCGCGGTAATCACGACAGGTTCCGACAATGAGCAGTACTTC. Translating gives CSASPAVITTGSDNEQYF.

This clonotype came up a few times. The V gene is TRBV3-1, the J gene TRBJ2-7; TRBD1 agrees at 7 bases. CDR3 length: 19 residues. The J segment lost 7 bases and the V segment lost 0 bases, leaving 21 bases of the junction unmatched. Germline V gene lookup returns CDR1 LGHDT and CDR2 YNNKEL (reference sequence). CDR3 region: CASSQDRFSGQNFYNEQYF. The CDR3, as DNA: TGTGCCAGCAGCCAAGATAGGTTCTCGGGACAGAACTTCTACAATGAGCAGTACTTC.

This clonotype was seen at least ten times. The rearrangement uses TRBV12-3 or TRBV12-4 and TRBJ2-7; D not resolved. This CDR3 is built from 13 residues. The V and J ends lost 6 bases and 5 bases respectively, with 14 bases between them. This CDR3 is CASSPGFIDEQYF. The CDR3 region has the DNA TGTGCCAGCAGCCCTGGATTTATCGACGAGCAGTACTTC.

This chain connects TRBV13 to TRBJ2-3; D not certain. The CDR3 is made up of 13 amino acids. V gave up 4 bases and J gave up 4 bases, with 9 bases separating them. From germline, CDR1 is PRHDT and CDR2 FYEKMQ (reference sequence). CDR3: CASSSISPDTQYF. The CDR3 DNA reads TGTGCCAGCAGCTCCATCTCCCCAGATACGCAGTATTTT.